Listed here are 24 T cell receptor beta chains from one sample, sequenced in a study of cytomegalovirus exposure and HLA in healthy donors. With 60 Vbeta and 13 Jbeta primers, the PCR was carried out. Only in-frame clones appear in the TCRdb table, and some are missing; sequencing was by immunoSEQ multiplex PCR. The table includes about 57,000 clones, approximately 80% detected once. The material sequenced was PBMCs. The receptor set was obtained from a man aged 25-45 years in good health and CMV-seronegative.

This clone was detected only a few times. The chain recombines TRBV6-1 with TRBJ2-1; the D gene is possibly TRBD1 (6 bases). The CDR3 is made up of 16 amino acids. V was trimmed by 0 bases and J by 7 bases, leaving 16 bases between them. Germline-derived CDR1 and CDR2 are MNHNS and SASEGT. In nucleotides, the CDR3 is TGTGCCAGCAGTGAAGCGATGGTCTTAAGGGGGAATGAGCAGTTCTTC. It yields the protein CASSEAMVLRGNEQFF.

The genes are TRBV10-1 and TRBJ2-3, with D maybe TRBD1 (6 bases). CDR3 length: 14 residues. Looked up from germline, CDR1 is WNHNN and CDR2 is SYGVQD (reference sequence). With 3 bases removed from V and 6 bases from J, the gap between germline ends came to 13 bases. CDR3 in DNA: TGCGCCAGCAGTGACGAAACGCAGGGGGATACGCAGTATTTT. It yields the protein CASSDETQGDTQYF.

The chain combines TRBV7-2 with TRBJ1-2; perhaps TRBD1 as D (5 bases). Trimming removed 3 bases from V and 0 bases from J, with 17 bases in between. Germline V gene sequence: CDR1 SGHTA, CDR2 FQGNSA. The length of the CDR3 is 17 residues. The CDR3 reads CASSFSILATANYGYTF. The CDR3 region has the DNA TGTGCCAGCAGCTTTTCCATTCTCGCGACAGCTAACTATGGCTACACCTTC.

This clone was detected a few times. V gene TRBV27 combines with J gene TRBJ2-3, with D possibly matching TRBD2 (5 bases). The V end was cut by 3 bases, the J end by 8 bases, with 12 bases between. The CDR3 extends over 13 amino acids. Germline V gene data show CDR1 as MNHEY and CDR2 as SMNVEV (reference sequence). CDR3 in DNA: TGTGCCAGCAGTTTCCAACTAGTGTCTACGCAGTATTTT. Protein sequence: CASSFQLVSTQYF.

The J gene is TRBJ1-1, the V gene TRBV11-2, with 7 nucleotides matching TRBD1. The CDR3 loop spans 16 amino acids. The germline V gene has CDR1 SGHAT and CDR2 FQNNGV. Unmatched junction bases numbered 7, after V lost 3 bases and J lost 0 bases. The CDR3 loop reads CASSFPTGQVNTEAFF. The CDR3 DNA reads TGTGCCAGCAGCTTCCCCACCGGACAGGTGAACACTGAAGCTTTCTTT. Full variable domain (outside the CDR3, taken from reference TRBV11-2 and TRBJ1-1): EAGVAQSPRYKIIEKRQSVAFWCNPISGHATLYWYQQILGQGPKLLIQFQNNGVVDDSQLPKDRFSAERLKGVDSTLKIQPAKLEDSAVYLCASSFPTGQVNTEAFFGQGTRLTVV.

The V call is TRBV6-5, the J call TRBJ2-2, with D possibly TRBD1 on 6 matching bases. Germline loops: CDR1 MNHEY, CDR2 SVGAGI. V was cut by 5 bases and J by 3 bases, with 10 bases left in between. The CDR3 contains 14 residues. The CDR3 bases are TGTGCCAGCAGTATGGACAGCTACACCGGGGAGCTGTTTTTT. Encoded protein: CASSMDSYTGELFF.

The chain links TRBV5-6 to TRBJ2-7; a possible D gene is TRBD1 (6 bases). Trimming stripped 0 bases from V and 5 bases from J, with 15 bases between. Germline CDR1 reads SGHDT; CDR2 reads YYEEEE. The CDR3 length is 15 residues. The CDR3 protein is CASSLGGPVGDEQYF. CDR3 sequence (DNA): TGTGCCAGCAGCTTGGGGGGGCCAGTCGGCGACGAGCAGTACTTC.

The rearrangement links TRBV30 to TRBJ1-6; D is unresolved. From germline, CDR1 is GTSNPN and CDR2 SVGIG (reference sequence). The CDR3 loop spans 13 amino acids. Trimming cost V 4 bases and J 6 bases, with 10 bases left between them. CDR3 coding DNA: TGTGCCTGGAACGAGGTGCCTAATTCACCCCTCCACTTT. Its protein is CAWNEVPNSPLHF. The variable domain in full, with the rest retrieved from reference TRBV30 and TRBJ1-6, is SQTIHQWPATLVQPVGSPLSLECTVEGTSNPNLYWYRQAAGRGLQLLFYSVGIGQISSEVPQNLSASRPQDRQFILSSKKLLLSDSGFYLCAWNEVPNSPLHFGNGTRLTVT.

V gene TRBV14 combines with J gene TRBJ2-7; D is ambiguous. The CDR3 covers 15 residues. Germline lookup yields CDR1 SGHDN and CDR2 FVKESK. The V and J ends lost 2 bases and 5 bases respectively, with 16 bases between them. Written as DNA, the CDR3 is TGTGCCAGCAGCCAAAAAAGCCTACTCTTCCACGAGCAGTACTTC. This encodes CASSQKSLLFHEQYF.

This chain joins TRBV9 and TRBJ1-3, with a weak D call TRBD1 (5 bases). V gave up 3 bases and J gave up 0 bases, with 13 bases separating them. This CDR3 has 16 residues. Germline V lookup: CDR1 SGDLS, CDR2 YYNGEE. CDR3 in amino acids: CASSGAVDSSGNTIYF. The CDR3 region has the DNA TGTGCCAGCAGCGGAGCCGTCGACAGCTCTGGAAACACCATATATTTT.

This clone has more than one count but fewer than ten. This chain uses TRBV10-3 with TRBJ1-5, with TRBD1 matching over 7 bases. CDR3 length equals 14 residues. Germline V gene lookup returns CDR1 ENHRY and CDR2 SYGVKD. V was clipped by 2 bases and J by 5 bases; unmatched bases: 3. For the CDR3, the DNA is TGTGCCATCAGTGAGGACAGGGCGGATCAGCCCCAGCATTTT. As protein: CAISEDRADQPQHF.

This clone was observed a handful of times. The chain has TRBV4-3 and TRBJ2-2; 9 positions match TRBD1. Per the germline V gene, CDR1 is LGHNA and CDR2 is YSLEER. The CDR3 contains 17 residues. Germline trimming cut 4 bases from V and 1 base from J; bases unmatched to any gene: 7. CDR3 nucleotides: TGCGCCAGCAGCCTGGAGCCGGGACAGGGGAACACCGGGGAGCTGTTTTTT. Translating it yields CASSLEPGQGNTGELFF.

This chain links TRBV4-3 with TRBJ2-5; D is undetermined. The J call may be mistaken, given a closer DNA end match to TRBJ2-7. The CDR3 extends over 13 amino acids. CDR1 is LGHNA, CDR2 YSLEER, per germline. CDR3 in DNA: TGCGCCAGCAGCCAAGAACGTACCTACGAGCAGTACTTC. Translated, it gives CASSQERTYEQYF.

The chain recombines TRBV6-5 with TRBJ1-6, with unresolved D. V was cut by 6 bases and J by 8 bases, with 14 bases left in between. Germline lookup yields CDR1 MNHEY and CDR2 SVGAGI. The CDR3 is 14 residues long. The CDR3 spells CASRVTSYYSPLHF. In DNA form, the CDR3 reads TGTGCCAGCAGGGTTACATCGTATTATTCACCCCTCCACTTT.

The CDR3 sequence is CASRGGSNTGELFF. The DNA for the CDR3 is TGTGCCAGCAGAGGAGGGAGCAACACCGGGGAGCTGTTTTTT. V is TRBV6-5 and J is TRBJ2-2, with D possibly matching TRBD2 (6 bases). Per germline, CDR1 MNHEY and CDR2 SVGAGI. Trimming left V 6 bases short and J 2 bases short, with 10 bases between. The CDR3 is 14 residues long.

This chain links TRBV6-5 with TRBJ2-7, with 11 bases identical to TRBD1. CDR3 length: 14 amino acids. The germline gives CDR1 MNHEY, CDR2 SVGAGI. The V segment lost 7 bases and the J segment 4 bases; nucleotides outside the gene matches: 6. CDR3 sequence (DNA): TGTGCCAGCACCCCGGGACAGGGGGTGTACGAGCAGTACTTC. Translated, it gives CASTPGQGVYEQYF.

V gene TRBV6-5 combines with J gene TRBJ1-2; D possibly corresponds to TRBD1 (5 bases). V was shortened by 4 bases and J by 0 bases, with 9 bases between the two germline ends. The CDR3 runs to 14 residues. CDR1 and CDR2 from the germline V gene are MNHEY and SVGAGI. CDR3: CASSSQESNYGYTF. The CDR3 DNA sequence: TGTGCCAGCAGTTCACAGGAATCTAACTATGGCTACACCTTC.

The V gene is TRBV11-2, the J gene TRBJ2-7, with unresolved D. Trimming stripped 4 bases from V and 3 bases from J, with 25 bases between. The CDR3 is made up of 18 amino acids. The germline gives CDR1 SGHAT, CDR2 FQNNGV. The CDR3 DNA is TGTGCCAGCAGCTCACTCAGAATAAGCCGGCACAGACACTACGAGCAGTACTTC. Protein: CASSSLRISRHRHYEQYF.

The chain carries TRBV7-2 and TRBJ2-4; D remains unclear. The CDR3 is 12 residues long. The V gene's germline CDR1 is SGHTA and CDR2 FQGNSA. V lost 1 base and J 8 bases, leaving 6 bases between the germline ends. For the CDR3, the DNA is TGTGCCAGCAGCTTAGGATTAGACATTCAGTACTTC. It encodes CASSLGLDIQYF.

The chain carries TRBV18 and TRBJ1-4, with unresolved D. The CDR3 sequence is 15 residues long. Trimming left V 2 bases short and J 0 bases short, with 7 bases between. Germline CDR1 and CDR2: KGHSH and LQKENI. The CDR3 sequence: CASSPRSSTNEKLFF. In nucleotides, the CDR3 is TGTGCCAGCTCACCAAGGAGTTCAACTAATGAAAAACTGTTTTTT.

The chain employs TRBV5-1 and TRBJ2-2; 8 positions agree with TRBD2. Germline V lookup: CDR1 SGHRS, CDR2 YFSETQ. The CDR3 runs 15 residues. The ends lost 5 bases at V and 1 base at J; junction bases unmatched: 4. The CDR3 nucleotides are TGCGCCAGCAGGGGACTAGAGGGGAACACCGGGGAGCTGTTTTTT. Translation: CASRGLEGNTGELFF.

This chain connects TRBV2 to TRBJ2-5; 10 bases match TRBD2. Germline CDR1 reads SNHLY; CDR2 reads FYNNEI. This CDR3 comprises 17 residues. V shed 4 bases, J shed 1 base, and the junction held 9 bases outside the gene matches. The CDR3 DNA sequence: TGTGCCAGCAGTGTAGGGGCTAGCGGGAGTGCCCAAGAGACCCAGTACTTC. Protein sequence: CASSVGASGSAQETQYF. The variable domain in full, with the rest retrieved from reference TRBV2 and TRBJ2-5, is EPEVTQTPSHQVTQMGQEVILRCVPISNHLYFYWYRQILGQKVEFLVSFYNNEISEKSEIFDDQFSVERPDGSNFTLKIRSTKLEDSAMYFCASSVGASGSAQETQYFGPGTRLLVL.

The chain employs TRBV19 and TRBJ1-6, with 11 nucleotides matching TRBD1. CDR3 length: 15 amino acids. After removal of 4 bases from V and 8 bases from J, the junction contained 4 bases not matched to a gene. Germline CDR1 and CDR2: LNHDA and SQIVND (reference sequence). CDR3 sequence (DNA): TGTGCCAGTAGTAAACCGGGACAGGGGGATTCACCCCTCCACTTT. Its protein product is CASSKPGQGDSPLHF.

The chain carries TRBV7-2 and TRBJ1-4; no clear D. Per germline, CDR1 SGHTA and CDR2 FQGNSA. The V end lost 4 bases, the J end lost 0 bases, and 12 bases lay between the germline ends. The CDR3 has 16 amino acids. The CDR3 here is CASSSRSFSTNEKLFF. For the CDR3, the DNA is TGTGCCAGCAGCTCCCGGTCGTTCTCAACTAATGAAAAACTGTTTTTT.